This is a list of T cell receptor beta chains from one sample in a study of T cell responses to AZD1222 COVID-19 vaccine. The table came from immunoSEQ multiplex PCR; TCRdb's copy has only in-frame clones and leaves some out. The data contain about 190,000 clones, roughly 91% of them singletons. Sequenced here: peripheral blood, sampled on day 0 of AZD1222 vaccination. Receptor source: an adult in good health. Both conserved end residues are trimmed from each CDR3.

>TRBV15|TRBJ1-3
ATGAVGGGSGNTIY
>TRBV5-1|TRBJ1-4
ASSLGLRLNEKLF
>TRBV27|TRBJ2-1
ASRPTGGEQF
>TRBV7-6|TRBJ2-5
ASSRKTSGRDYQETQY
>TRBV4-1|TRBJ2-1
ASSPLGAEQF
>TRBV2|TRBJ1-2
ASRLPGQGDKGYGYT
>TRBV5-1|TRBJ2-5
ASSLGQKETQY
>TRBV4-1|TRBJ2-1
ASSQDVGYREQF
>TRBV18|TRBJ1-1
ASSPLGDLNTEAF
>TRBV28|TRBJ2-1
ASSPSLAGETYNEQF
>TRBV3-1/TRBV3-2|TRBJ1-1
ASSHLRNTEAF
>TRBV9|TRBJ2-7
ASSVELASHEQY
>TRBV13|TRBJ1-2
ASSLGQTGGFGYT
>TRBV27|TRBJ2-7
ASSPRRAGLYEQY
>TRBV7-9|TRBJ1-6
ASSPTREYNSPLH
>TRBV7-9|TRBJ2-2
ASSTNRGLGTGELF
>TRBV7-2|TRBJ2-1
ASSLGFGGGAHEQF
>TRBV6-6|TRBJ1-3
ASSYGDSGNTIY
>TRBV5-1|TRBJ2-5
ASSFDRDRGETQY
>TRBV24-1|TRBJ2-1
ATSDLGLYNEQF
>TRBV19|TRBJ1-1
ASRQAEAF
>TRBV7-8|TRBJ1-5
ASRGEGQPQH
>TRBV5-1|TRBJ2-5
ASSLQGPETQY
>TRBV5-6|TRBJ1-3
ASSPSRLLGNTIY
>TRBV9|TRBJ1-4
ASSVSGGDEKLF
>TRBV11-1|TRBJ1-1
ASSSDYGALNTEAF
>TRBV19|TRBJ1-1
ASSMGGSRRTEAF
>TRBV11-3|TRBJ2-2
ASSLLSGRNLF
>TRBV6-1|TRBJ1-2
ASSEFNYGYT
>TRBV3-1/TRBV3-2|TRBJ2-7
ASSFWTGTHEQY
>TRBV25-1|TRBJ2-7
ASSKGGTASYEQY
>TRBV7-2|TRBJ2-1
ASSLGIYNEQF
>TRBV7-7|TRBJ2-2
ASSLAGGLNTGELF
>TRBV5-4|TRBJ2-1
ASSLSRSNEQF
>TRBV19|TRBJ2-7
ASSRGDRQGRSYEQY
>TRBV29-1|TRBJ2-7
SVEGAGSVYEQY
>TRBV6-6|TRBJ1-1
ASRERGGHTEAF
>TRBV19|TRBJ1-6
ASSLLDRAISPLH
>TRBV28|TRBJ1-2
ASKIGVGGYT
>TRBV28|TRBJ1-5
ASIGGYSNQPQH
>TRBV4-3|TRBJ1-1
ASSQGSAQNTEAF
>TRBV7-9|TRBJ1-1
ASRGQGSTEAF
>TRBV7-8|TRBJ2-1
ASSPGQGDYNEQF
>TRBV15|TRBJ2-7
ATSSLQTASYEQY
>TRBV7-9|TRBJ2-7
ASSRDSLYEQY
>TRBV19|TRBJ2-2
ASGRGGDTGELF
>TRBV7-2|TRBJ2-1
ASSLANIGNEQF
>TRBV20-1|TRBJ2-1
SASHSGSSYNEQF
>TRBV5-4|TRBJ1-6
ASSLVGVSSPLH